This T cell receptor (beta chain) was recorded in a study of cytomegalovirus exposure and HLA in healthy donors. The germline gives CDR1 ENHRY, CDR2 SYGVKD. The CDR3 is 15 residues long. Trimming cost V 0 bases and J 3 bases, with 11 bases left between them. This clone has a handful of counts. The antigen remains unidentified. The PCR contained 60 Vbeta and 13 Jbeta primers. Only in-frame clones appear in the TCRdb table, and some are missing; sequencing was by immunoSEQ multiplex PCR. Here the sample spans about 130,000 clones, about 68% being singletons. Study results and limitations: Researchers reported in a later analysis that a missense DCLRE1C variant was tied to TCR beta V- and J-gene trimming. TCR beta sequences numbering under 20,000 were associated with HLA alleles at 0.05 false discovery rate in a later analysis. In an earlier analysis, about 90% or about 30%: the productive usage of most TCR beta V segments. Later analysis indicated greater clonal expansion among HLA-associated TCR beta chains than among equally common other chains.

J is TRBJ1-2 and V is TRBV10-3, with a weak D call TRBD1 (5 bases). This receptor was obtained from a middle-aged man in good health and CMV-seropositive. Material: PBMCs. CDR3 region: CAISESQVDHYGYTF. The CDR3 region has the DNA TGTGCCATCAGTGAGTCACAGGTGGACCACTATGGCTACACCTTC.